These T cell receptor beta chains were read from a single sample in a study of T cell clonotyping in hematopoietic cell transplantation. Sequenced by immunoSEQ multiplex PCR; TCRdb stores in-frame clones only, minus some. The sample has more than 25,000 clones; 92% are singletons. The sequenced sample was PBMCs, obtained 100 days after allogeneic stem cell transplant. The receptors originated from a female patient in her forties or fifties who had an allogeneic stem cell transplant from a related donor, so the T cells may come from the graft donor. Some clones in this sample may be carry-over from other donors' samples. The CDR3 runs from the conserved cysteine through the conserved F or W. The D gene is left open where the match is weak. The size field is filled for only some rows; it gives once, few, many or a size class.

abundance	v_gene	d_gene	j_gene	CDR3aa	CDR3nt
.	TRBV15	.	TRBJ2-5	CATSRVTGSQETQYF	TGTGCCACCAGCAGGGTGACAGGTTCCCAAGAGACCCAGTACTTC
.	TRBV30	.	TRBJ1-1	CAWSLVNLNTEAFF	TGTGCCTGGAGTTTGGTTAACTTGAACACTGAAGCTTTCTTT
.	TRBV7-9	TRBD1	TRBJ1-2	CASSYTPGQGAMGYGYTF	TGTGCCAGCAGTTATACTCCGGGACAGGGGGCCATGGGGTATGGCTACACCTTC
once	TRBV30	TRBD1	TRBJ2-7	CAWSRTGGEQYF	TGTGCCTGGAGTCGTACAGGGGGAGAGCAGTACTTC
.	TRBV6-6	.	TRBJ1-1	CASSYRGLNTEAFF	TGTGCCAGCAGTTACAGAGGACTGAACACTGAAGCTTTCTTT
.	TRBV7-9	TRBD1	TRBJ1-1	CASTQDREAFF	TGTGCCAGCACCCAGGACAGGGAAGCTTTCTTT
.	TRBV7-2	TRBD2	TRBJ2-5	CASSSPGSGEETQYF	TGTGCCAGCAGCTCCCCGGGTAGCGGGGAAGAGACCCAGTACTTC
.	TRBV5-1	.	TRBJ2-7	CASSQGYEQYF	TGCGCCAGCAGCCAGGGCTACGAGCAGTACTTC
.	TRBV11-2	.	TRBJ2-5	CASSLVAGVVLETQYF	TGTGCCAGCAGCTTAGTTGCAGGGGTCGTTTTGGAGACCCAGTACTTC
.	TRBV7-9	TRBD1	TRBJ1-6	CASSSDRGRLLTLHF	TGTGCCAGCAGTTCCGACAGGGGACGCCTATTAACCCTCCACTTT
.	TRBV5-5	.	TRBJ1-2	CASSSSRVQSYGYTF	TGTGCCAGCAGCTCTTCCCGGGTCCAATCTTATGGCTACACCTTC
.	TRBV7-2	.	TRBJ1-1	CASSFSGQVWAFF	TGTGCCAGCAGCTTCTCAGGGCAGGTTTGGGCTTTCTTT
.	TRBV20-1	TRBD2	TRBJ2-1	CSVERGWEQFF	TGCAGTGTGGAGCGGGGGTGGGAGCAGTTCTTC
.	TRBV9	TRBD1	TRBJ1-2	CASSVEQGEYNYGYTF	TGTGCCAGCAGCGTAGAACAGGGGGAATATAACTATGGCTACACCTTC
.	TRBV6-5	TRBD1	TRBJ1-2	CASSPDRGGYTF	TGTGCCAGCAGTCCCGACAGGGGGGGCTACACCTTC
.	TRBV7-8	TRBD2	TRBJ2-3	CASSPWTSGGTDTQYF	TGTGCCAGCAGCCCCTGGACTAGCGGGGGGACAGATACGCAGTATTTT
.	TRBV7-8	.	TRBJ1-2	CASSPRLVGSNYGYTF	TGTGCCAGCAGCCCCCGACTGGTCGGGTCTAACTATGGCTACACCTTC
.	TRBV5-1	TRBD2	TRBJ2-5	CASSLGLAGGNQETQYF	TGCGCCAGCAGCTTGGGGCTAGCGGGGGGAAACCAAGAGACCCAGTACTTC
.	TRBV6-1	.	TRBJ1-1	CASGQNGFTEAFF	TGTGCCAGCGGCCAAAATGGGTTCACTGAAGCTTTCTTT
.	TRBV4-1	.	TRBJ1-5	CASSQESGRTTGPQHF	TGCGCCAGCAGCCAAGAATCCGGACGGACCACAGGGCCCCAGCATTTT
.	TRBV2	TRBD1	TRBJ2-7	CASSLKTGDGYEQYF	TGTGCCAGCAGTCTTAAGACAGGGGATGGTTACGAGCAGTACTTC
.	TRBV2	TRBD1	TRBJ1-2	CASSVGRGGYTF	TGTGCCAGCAGTGTCGGCAGGGGGGGCTACACCTTC
once	TRBV29-1	.	TRBJ1-5	CSAQGLGNQPQHF	TGCAGCGCCCAGGGGTTAGGCAATCAGCCCCAGCATTTT
few	TRBV7-8	.	TRBJ1-2	CASSLTGSYGYTF	TGTGCCAGCAGCTTAACAGGGAGCTATGGCTACACCTTC
.	TRBV7-3	.	TRBJ2-1	CASSLRAWGSSYNEQFF	TGTGCCAGCAGCTTACGTGCTTGGGGGAGCTCCTACAATGAGCAGTTCTTC
.	TRBV5-6	.	TRBJ2-7	CASSFGRALYEQYF	TGTGCCAGCAGCTTTGGTAGAGCCCTTTACGAGCAGTACTTC
once	TRBV6-5	TRBD1	TRBJ1-6	CATLSRGLGSPLHF	TGTGCCACCTTGTCGAGGGGGCTGGGATCACCCCTCCACTTT
.	TRBV4-2	.	TRBJ2-1	CASSLSYNEQFF	TGTGCCAGCAGCCTTTCCTACAATGAGCAGTTCTTC
.	TRBV9	TRBD2	TRBJ2-5	CASSAWEGRETQYF	TGTGCCAGCAGCGCGTGGGAGGGGAGAGAGACCCAGTACTTC
.	TRBV30	.	TRBJ1-1	CAWSPGPTSNTEAFF	TGTGCCTGGAGTCCAGGCCCAACCTCGAACACTGAAGCTTTCTTT
once	TRBV15	.	TRBJ2-2	CATSRDLGNTGELFF	TGTGCCACCAGCAGAGATTTGGGGAACACCGGGGAGCTGTTTTTT
.	TRBV2	.	TRBJ1-1	CASSPGLTGRGAFF	TGTGCCAGCAGTCCCGGTTTGACAGGCCGGGGAGCTTTCTTT
.	TRBV2	TRBD1	TRBJ1-2	CARRGQGYGYTF	TGTGCCAGGAGGGGGCAAGGCTATGGCTACACCTTC
.	TRBV4-2	.	TRBJ1-2	CASSQSTTYGYTF	TGTGCCAGCAGCCAATCAACCACCTATGGCTACACCTTC
.	TRBV19	.	TRBJ1-1	CASSTHREGTEAFF	TGTGCCAGTAGTACCCACCGGGAGGGAACTGAAGCTTTCTTT